These T cell receptor beta chains were read from a single sample in a study of T cell repertoires in aging, cancer and after chemotherapy. TCRdb re-called the multiplex PCR reads through MiXCR, storing one row per CDR3 protein. The sample consists of 2,800 or so distinct CDR3 sequences, 25% to 30% of them appearing once. The sequenced material came from blood. These receptors originate from a human donor in good health. The CDR3 runs from the conserved cysteine through the conserved F or W. Clone size, where shown, is once, few, many, or a class for clones that have expanded.

size | J | V | CDR3
. | TRBJ1-1 | TRBV19 | CASSLTGGWGTEAFF
medium-sized | TRBJ2-4 | TRBV10-3 | CAIKGTSGNIQYF
medium-sized | TRBJ2-7 | TRBV29-1 | CSVRDTLESSYEQYF
. | TRBJ2-1 | TRBV20-1 | CSASASGYNEQFF
few | TRBJ2-7 | TRBV11-3 | CASSFRPKPGAIDEQYF
medium-sized | TRBJ2-1 | TRBV12-3/TRBV12-4 | CASTKAGSVEQFF
. | TRBJ2-7 | TRBV28 | CASRPFSRARGREQYF
medium-sized | TRBJ2-5 | TRBV19 | CASRDTGTAAETQYF
medium-sized | TRBJ1-1 | TRBV19 | CASSIGALNTEAFF
medium-sized | TRBJ2-2 | TRBV24-1 | CATSDERDTGELFF
few | TRBJ2-3 | TRBV5-6 | CASRVGDTQYF
. | TRBJ2-2 | TRBV7-3 | CASSLMGAGGVSGELFF
medium-sized | TRBJ2-7 | TRBV29-1 | CSASYSYEQYF
few | TRBJ1-1 | TRBV18 | CASSPRGAENTEAFF
. | TRBJ1-1 | TRBV6-1 | CASSGIERTEAFF
. | TRBJ2-7 | TRBV20-1 | CSPHAGGYEQYF
medium-sized | TRBJ2-2 | TRBV6-5 | CASEALNTGELFF
. | . | TRBV5-4 | CASSHRLAKNIQYF
medium-sized | TRBJ2-2 | TRBV19 | CASRISGDTGELFF
. | TRBJ2-2 | TRBV11-3 | CASSSLTSTNTGELFF
. | TRBJ2-5 | TRBV11-3 | CASSLAGRRETQYF
medium-sized | TRBJ1-1 | TRBV5-6 | CASSFATEAFF
medium-sized | TRBJ2-1 | TRBV6-5 | CASSRGFPPYNEQFF
few | TRBJ1-2 | TRBV12-3/TRBV12-4 | CASSFYHQSGYTF
few | TRBJ1-2 | TRBV5-4 | CASSGELGTELF
. | TRBJ2-5 | TRBV11-3 | CASSSLTSGTQETQYF
. | TRBJ2-5 | TRBV5-1 | CASSRGQGWGETQYF
. | TRBJ2-5 | TRBV6-1 | CASSRSGLAGETQYF
. | TRBJ2-7 | TRBV7-9 | CASSRDRGTYEQYF
medium-sized | TRBJ1-1 | TRBV11-3 | CASSEQGGSNTEAFF
. | TRBJ1-5 | TRBV11-1 | CASSSGQAKYQPQHF
. | TRBJ1-1 | TRBV20-1 | CSARGTGTENTEAFF
. | TRBJ1-1 | TRBV19 | CASSMGVGIGNTEAFF
. | TRBJ1-1 | TRBV18 | CASSISGVRKTEAFF
medium-sized | TRBJ1-6 | TRBV6-2/TRBV6-3 | CASSYHRVENSPLHF
few | TRBJ1-2 | TRBV12-3/TRBV12-4 | CASSSAGRAVWGYTF
medium-sized | TRBJ1-1 | TRBV29-1 | CSVAGGAGAFF
large | TRBJ2-1 | TRBV30 | CAWGNNEQFF
few | TRBJ2-5 | TRBV6-1 | CASSDPLLGQETQYF
few | TRBJ2-6 | TRBV5-1 | CASSLVPSGANVLTF
few | TRBJ2-1 | TRBV7-9 | CASSLPPRTSGSRNEQFF
. | TRBJ2-5 | TRBV18 | CASQIRQETQYF
. | TRBJ1-6 | TRBV12-3/TRBV12-4 | CASSPSRSHSPLHF
few | TRBJ1-5 | TRBV6-2/TRBV6-3 | CASHDSLNQPQHF
. | TRBJ1-5 | TRBV11-2 | CASSGQGAGNQPQHF
. | TRBJ2-3 | TRBV24-1 | CATSEASSGTDTQYF
. | TRBJ2-1 | TRBV6-1 | CASSELAGDYNEQFF
medium-sized | TRBJ1-2 | TRBV6-5 | CASTYDRNYGYTF
few | TRBJ2-1 | TRBV12-3/TRBV12-4 | CASSFQGQYRFF
medium-sized | TRBJ2-1 | TRBV19 | CASSRASGSMYNEQFF
. | TRBJ1-2 | TRBV11-1 | CASSPYRDRSYGYTF
medium-sized | TRBJ2-1 | TRBV19 | CASSATSREQFF
. | TRBJ1-3 | TRBV7-2 | CASSLGAGSGNTIYF
few | TRBJ1-4 | TRBV5-1 | CASSGTGSEKLFF
. | TRBJ2-3 | TRBV5-1 | CASSFGASGRADTQYF
. | TRBJ2-1 | TRBV30 | CAWSGGASVSSYNEQFF
few | TRBJ1-1 | TRBV18 | CASSPRVWEQAGTEAFF
large | TRBJ2-1 | TRBV5-4 | CASSSTANLAALNNEQFF
medium-sized | TRBJ2-3 | TRBV18 | CASSPPGRSTDTQYF